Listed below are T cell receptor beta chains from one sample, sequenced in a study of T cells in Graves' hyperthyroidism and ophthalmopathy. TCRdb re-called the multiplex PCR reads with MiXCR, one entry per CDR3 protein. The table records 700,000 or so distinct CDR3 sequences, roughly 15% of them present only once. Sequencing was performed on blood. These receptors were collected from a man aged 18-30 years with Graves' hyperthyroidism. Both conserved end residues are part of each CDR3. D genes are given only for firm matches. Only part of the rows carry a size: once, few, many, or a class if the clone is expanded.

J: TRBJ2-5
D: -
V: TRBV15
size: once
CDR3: CATSSIQETQYF
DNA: TGTGCCACCAGCAGCATCCAAGAGACCCAGTACTTC

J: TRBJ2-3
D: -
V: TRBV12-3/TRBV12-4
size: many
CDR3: CASSLGAQYF
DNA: TGTGCCAGCAGTTTAGGAGCGCAGTATTTT

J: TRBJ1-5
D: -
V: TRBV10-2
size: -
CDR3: CASSWKMGGNQPQHF
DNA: TGCGCCAGCAGTTGGAAAATGGGGGGCAATCAGCCCCAGCATTTT

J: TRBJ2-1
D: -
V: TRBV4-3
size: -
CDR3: CASSNSLRAPQFF
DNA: TGCGCCAGCAGCAACTCTCTCCGGGCCCCGCAGTTCTTC

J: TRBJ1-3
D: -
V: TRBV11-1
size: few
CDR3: CASSSRQEHTIYF
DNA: TGTGCCAGCAGCAGTCGACAGGAACACACCATATATTTT

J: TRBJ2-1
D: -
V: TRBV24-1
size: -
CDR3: CATSGRGGSSYNEQFF
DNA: TGTGCCACCAGTGGCAGGGGGGGGAGCTCCTACAATGAGCAGTTCTTC

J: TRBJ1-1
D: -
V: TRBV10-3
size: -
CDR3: CAITQAGDTEAFF
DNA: TGTGCCATCACACAGGCGGGAGACACTGAAGCTTTCTTT

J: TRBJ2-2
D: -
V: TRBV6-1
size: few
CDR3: CASIENEWGRGELFF
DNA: TGTGCCAGCATAGAGAACGAATGGGGTCGCGGGGAGCTGTTTTTT

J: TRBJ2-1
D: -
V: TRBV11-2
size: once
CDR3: CASSLDSGTVYEQFF
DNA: TGTGCCAGCAGCTTAGATAGCGGGACAGTCTATGAGCAGTTCTTC

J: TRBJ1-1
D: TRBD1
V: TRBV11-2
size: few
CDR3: CASSRGQGNTGAFF
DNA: TGTGCCAGCAGCCGTGGACAGGGGAACACTGGAGCTTTCTTT

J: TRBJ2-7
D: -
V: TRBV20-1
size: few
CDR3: CSALATGEAYEQYF
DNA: TGCAGTGCTCTAGCTACAGGGGAGGCCTACGAGCAGTACTTC

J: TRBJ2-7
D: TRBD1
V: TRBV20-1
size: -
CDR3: CSAYRTGKNSYEQYF
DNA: TGCAGTGCTTATCGGACAGGGAAAAACTCCTACGAGCAGTACTTC

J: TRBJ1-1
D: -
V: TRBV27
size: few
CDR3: CASSLSRPNTEAFF
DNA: TGTGCCAGCAGTTTATCAAGGCCGAACACTGAAGCTTTCTTT

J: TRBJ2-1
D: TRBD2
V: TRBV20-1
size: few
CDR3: CSARDLGAGTSGRGDSYNEQFF
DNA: TGCAGTGCTAGAGATCTCGGAGCGGGGACTAGCGGGAGGGGGGACTCCTACAATGAGCAGTTCTTC

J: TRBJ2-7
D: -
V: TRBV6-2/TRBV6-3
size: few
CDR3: CASTTLTGSNLYEQYF
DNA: TGTGCCAGCACTACCCTGACGGGATCAAACCTCTACGAGCAGTACTTC

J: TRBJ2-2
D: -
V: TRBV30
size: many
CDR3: CACEIVPNTGELFF
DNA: TGTGCCTGTGAGATAGTCCCGAACACCGGGGAGCTGTTTTTT

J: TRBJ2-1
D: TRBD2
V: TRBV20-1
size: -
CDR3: CSVRDPGTSDAYNEQFF
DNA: TGCAGTGTTAGAGATCCGGGGACTAGCGACGCCTACAATGAGCAGTTCTTC

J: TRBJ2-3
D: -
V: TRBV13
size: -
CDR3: CASSARGADTQYF
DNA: TGTGCCAGCAGCGCACGGGGGGCCGATACGCAGTATTTT

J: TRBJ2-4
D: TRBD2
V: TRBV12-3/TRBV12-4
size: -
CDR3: CASSPPGVAGEKNIQYF
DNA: TGTGCCAGCAGTCCCCCCGGGGTAGCGGGAGAGAAAAACATTCAGTACTTC

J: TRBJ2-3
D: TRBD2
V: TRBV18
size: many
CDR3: CASSPPLAGADTQYF
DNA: TGTGCCAGCTCACCTCCACTAGCGGGAGCAGATACGCAGTATTTT

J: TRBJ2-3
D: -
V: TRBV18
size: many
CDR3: CASSPTMTTDTQYF
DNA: TGTGCCAGCTCACCCACGATGACGACAGATACGCAGTATTTT

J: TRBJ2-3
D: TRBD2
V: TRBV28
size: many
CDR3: CASSSRTSGIDTQYF
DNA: TGTGCCAGCAGTTCACGGACTAGCGGGATTGATACGCAGTATTTT

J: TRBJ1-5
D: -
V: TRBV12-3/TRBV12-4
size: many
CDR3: CASSFDGSNQPQHF
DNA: TGTGCCAGCAGTTTCGATGGGAGCAATCAGCCCCAGCATTTT

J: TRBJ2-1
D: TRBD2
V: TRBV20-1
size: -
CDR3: CSARMAGGVDNEQFF
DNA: TGCAGTGCCCGTATGGCGGGAGGGGTCGACAATGAGCAGTTCTTC

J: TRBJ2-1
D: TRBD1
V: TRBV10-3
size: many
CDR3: CAISESGTGGRYNEQFF
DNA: TGTGCCATCAGTGAGTCGGGGACAGGGGGCAGGTACAATGAGCAGTTCTTC

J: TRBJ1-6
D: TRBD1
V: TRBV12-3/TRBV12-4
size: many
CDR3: CASSLATGRNSPLHF
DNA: TGTGCCAGCAGTTTAGCGACAGGGAGGAATTCACCCCTCCACTTT

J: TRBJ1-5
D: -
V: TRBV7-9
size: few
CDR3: CASSLGSEGGNQPQHF
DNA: TGTGCCAGCAGCTTAGGGTCGGAGGGGGGCAATCAGCCCCAGCATTTT

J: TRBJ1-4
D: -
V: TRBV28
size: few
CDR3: CASSLKTRSKLFF
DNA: TGTGCCAGCAGTTTGAAGACAAGAAGCAAACTGTTTTTT

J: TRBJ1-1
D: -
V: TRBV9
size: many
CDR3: CASSLTVTEAFF
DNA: TGTGCCAGCAGCCTGACAGTCACTGAAGCTTTCTTT

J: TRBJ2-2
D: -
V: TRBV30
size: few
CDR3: CAWSRSNLNTGELFF
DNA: TGTGCCTGGAGTAGAAGTAACCTGAACACCGGGGAGCTGTTTTTT

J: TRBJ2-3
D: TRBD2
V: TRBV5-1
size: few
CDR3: CASSLAGGPSDTQYF
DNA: TGCGCCAGCAGCTTAGCGGGAGGGCCTTCAGATACGCAGTATTTT

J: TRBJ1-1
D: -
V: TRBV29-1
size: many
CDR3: CSVVFMNTEAFF
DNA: TGCAGCGTTGTTTTCATGAACACTGAAGCTTTCTTT

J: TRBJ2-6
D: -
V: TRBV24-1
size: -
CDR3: CATSDHSGANVLTF
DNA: TGTGCCACCAGTGACCACTCTGGGGCCAACGTCCTGACTTTC

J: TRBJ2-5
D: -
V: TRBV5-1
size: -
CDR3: CASSILGTPRGETQYF
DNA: TGCGCCAGCAGCATACTCGGGACCCCCAGAGGGGAGACCCAGTACTTC